This TCR beta chain was identified during a study of patients and donors after allogeneic stem cell transplantation. Trimming took 1 base from V and 7 from J; bases not matched to a gene: 4. Per germline, CDR1 LGHDT and CDR2 YNNKEL (reference sequence). CDR3 length equals 13 residues. TCRdb ran MiXCR on the RT-PCR reads and lists one entry per CDR3 protein. The table shows 920,000 or so distinct CDR3 sequences, with more than 15% occurring only once. The V and J genes are TRBV3-1 and TRBJ2-7, with 7 bases identical to TRBD1. Specimen: blood, either unsorted or a sorted T cell fraction (not recorded which). This receptor was taken from a human donor who was either an allogeneic HSCT recipient or a stem cell or donor lymphocyte infusion donor (not recorded which). It is not recorded whose cells these are; they may come from a transplant donor. In DNA, the CDR3 is TGTGCCAGCAGCCAAGCACAGGGGTCTGAGCAGTACTTC. Translating it yields CASSQAQGSEQYF.